This note documents a single T cell receptor (beta chain) sequence. This CDR3 is built from 15 residues. The germline gives CDR1 LNHDA, CDR2 SQIVND (reference sequence). With 7 bases clipped from V and 1 base from J, the junction kept 6 bases outside the gene matches. These data are taken from a study of blood T cell repertoires in COVID-19. Across the study: Material from acute and convalescent COVID-19 was sourced from the United States, Italy and Spain.

The assay was immunoSEQ multiplex PCR, and TCRdb's table has in-frame clones only and misses some. The table has about 360,000 clones, about 88% seen once. This receptor was obtained from a woman aged 55-70 years with COVID-19, enrolled during active disease. Source material: peripheral blood. This chain joins TRBV19 and TRBJ1-1, with 10 bases that match TRBD1. The CDR3 here is CASTRDRGTNTEAFF. In nucleotides, the CDR3 is TGTGCCAGTACCAGGGACAGGGGAACGAACACTGAAGCTTTCTTT.